These 7 T cell receptor beta chains came from one sample sequenced in a study of cytomegalovirus exposure and HLA in healthy donors. The PCR ran on 60 Vbeta and 13 Jbeta primers. The table came from immunoSEQ multiplex PCR; TCRdb's copy has only in-frame clones and leaves some out. The data hold under 200,000 clones, with about 80% observed a single time. Material: PBMCs. The source of these receptors is a man in his forties in good health and CMV-seropositive.

The chain is built from TRBV5-4 and TRBJ1-1; TRBD1 aligns across 7 bases. The CDR3 contains 13 residues. The V gene's germline CDR1 is SGHNT and CDR2 YYREEE (reference sequence). The V and J ends lost 4 bases and 8 bases, in that order; junction bases with no gene match: 8. The CDR3 DNA follows: TGTGCCAGCAGCGCCACCGGGACAGACGAAGCTTTCTTT. Its translation is CASSATGTDEAFF.

This clone has only one observation. The chain links TRBV7-9 to TRBJ2-1, with 7 bases identical to TRBD2. The CDR3 is made up of 15 amino acids. The germline gives CDR1 SEHNR, CDR2 FQNEAQ (reference sequence). Losses at the gene ends were 1 base for V and 9 bases for J; bases not matched to a gene: 9. CDR3 in amino acids: CASSLEGTSVGEQFF. CDR3 bases: TGTGCCAGCAGCTTAGAGGGCACTAGCGTTGGTGAGCAGTTCTTC.

The chain carries TRBV7-9 and TRBJ2-1; 8 bases are shared with TRBD2. Germline CDR1 and CDR2: SEHNR and FQNEAQ (reference sequence). The J segment lost 7 bases and the V segment lost 1 base, leaving 6 bases of the junction unmatched. The CDR3 spans 15 residues. CDR3 sequence (DNA): TGTGCCAGCAGCTTAGGTTCAAGCGGGAGTAATGAGCAGTTCTTC. Translating gives CASSLGSSGSNEQFF.

This chain uses TRBV18 with TRBJ2-2, with 13 nucleotides matching TRBD2. The length of the CDR3 is 17 residues. The trim removed 3 bases at V and 1 base at J, leaving 2 bases unmatched. Germline-derived CDR1 and CDR2 are KGHSH and LQKENI. The CDR3 coding sequence is TGTGCCAGCTCACCGGGACTAGCGGGGTTGAACACCGGGGAGCTGTTTTTT. Its translation: CASSPGLAGLNTGELFF.

The chain uses TRBV7-6 and TRBJ1-1; 10 positions match TRBD1. The CDR3 loop spans 14 amino acids. V was pared by 5 bases and J by 11 bases, with 11 bases of the junction left unmatched. The germline V gene has CDR1 SGHVS and CDR2 FNYEAQ. CDR3 region: CASSPRDRGGEAFF. Written as DNA, the CDR3 is TGTGCCAGCAGCCCCCGGGACAGGGGAGGGGAGGCTTTCTTT.

The rearrangement links TRBV7-2 to TRBJ2-7; a possible D gene is TRBD1 (8 bases). V gave up 1 base and J gave up 4 bases, with 11 bases separating them. Germline V gives CDR1 SGHTA, CDR2 FQGNSA. There are 14 residues in the CDR3. The CDR3 DNA reads TGTGCCAGCAGCTTAGTACAGGGGGGGTACGAGCAGTACTTC. Its protein is CASSLVQGGYEQYF.

The V and J genes are TRBV2 and TRBJ1-6; tentative D call: TRBD1 (5 bases). This CDR3 contains 15 residues. Trimming removed 7 bases at V and 2 bases at J, with 12 bases between. Germline CDR1 SNHLY, CDR2 FYNNEI. Here the CDR3 DNA reads TGTGCCAGCAAGACGGAGGGGACCTATAATTCACCCCTCCACTTT. This encodes CASKTEGTYNSPLHF. Filled out from reference TRBV2 and TRBJ1-6, the complete variable domain reads EPEVTQTPSHQVTQMGQEVILRCVPISNHLYFYWYRQILGQKVEFLVSFYNNEISEKSEIFDDQFSVERPDGSNFTLKIRSTKLEDSAMYFCASKTEGTYNSPLHFGNGTRLTVT.